The 24 T cell receptor beta chains listed next were all sequenced from one sample in a study of blood T cell repertoires in COVID-19. Data came from immunoSEQ multiplex PCR; TCRdb stores just in-frame clones and leaves some out. The sample has 250,000 to 300,000 clones; roughly 87% are singletons. Sequenced input: peripheral blood. The receptors shown here come from a woman aged 45-65 years who had recovered from COVID-19.

The sample holds a few counts of this clone. The chain employs TRBV27 and TRBJ1-1, with a possible D match to TRBD1 (5 bases). With 5 bases removed from V and 4 bases from J, the gap between germline ends came to 14 bases. Germline CDR1 and CDR2: MNHEY and SMNVEV (reference sequence). The CDR3 runs to 14 residues. The CDR3 DNA reads as TGTGCCAGCAGTCCCTCGGGGGGTCGCACTGAAGCTTTCTTT. Translating it yields CASSPSGGRTEAFF.

This clone was detected many times. The rearrangement joins TRBV21-1 to TRBJ2-2; the D call in the table, TRBD2, was not verified against the DNA. TRBV21-1 counts as a pseudogene. The CDR3 has 15 amino acids. CDR3 nucleotides: TGTGCCAGCAGCGAAAGCGGGGGGCTTGGCGGGGAGCTGTTTTTT. Translated, it gives CASSESGGLGGELFF.

The V call is TRBV29-1, the J call TRBJ1-1; D is undetermined. The CDR3 has 15 residues. The V end was cut by 1 base, the J end by 1 base, with 13 bases between. Germline V lookup: CDR1 SQVTM, CDR2 ANQGSEA. The CDR3 sequence is CSVEAFGNQNTEAFF. CDR3 DNA sequence: TGCAGCGTTGAAGCTTTCGGGAATCAGAACACTGAAGCTTTCTTT.

This clone has only a few counts. The gene calls are TRBV2 and TRBJ2-3; 13 bases fit TRBD2. V dropped 6 bases and J dropped 4; count of bases not matched to a gene: 4. The germline CDR1 and CDR2 sequences are SNHLY and FYNNEI. This CDR3 spans 15 amino acids. The CDR3 loop is CASRRTSGSADTQYF. CDR3 bases: TGTGCCAGCAGACGGACTAGCGGGAGCGCAGATACGCAGTATTTT. The variable domain in full, with the rest retrieved from reference TRBV2 and TRBJ2-3, is EPEVTQTPSHQVTQMGQEVILRCVPISNHLYFYWYRQILGQKVEFLVSFYNNEISEKSEIFDDQFSVERPDGSNFTLKIRSTKLEDSAMYFCASRRTSGSADTQYFGPGTRLTVL.

The gene calls are TRBV7-8 and TRBJ2-2; 8 positions match TRBD2. V shed 3 bases and J 5 bases; nucleotides not matched to a gene: 5. This CDR3 has 15 residues. Looked up from germline, CDR1 is SGHVS and CDR2 is FQNEAQ. The CDR3: CASSFRRGGTGELFF. For the CDR3, the DNA is TGTGCCAGCAGCTTCCGACGGGGGGGTACCGGGGAGCTGTTTTTT. Together with reference TRBV7-8 and TRBJ2-2, the CDR3 gives the full variable domain: GAGVSQSPRYKVAKRGQDVALRCDPISGHVSLFWYQQALGQGPEFLTYFQNEAQLDKSGLPSDRFFAERPEGSVSTLKIQRTQQEDSAVYLCASSFRRGGTGELFFGEGSRLTVL.

The J gene is TRBJ2-3, the V gene TRBV6-1; D is undetermined. Trimming took 3 bases from V and 3 from J, leaving 13 bases between them. CDR1 and CDR2 (germline): MNHNS, SASEGT. The CDR3 consists of 15 residues. CDR3 residues: CASSDFGQRTDTQYF. The CDR3 nucleotides are TGTGCCAGCAGTGATTTTGGCCAGCGTACAGATACGCAGTATTTT.

The V call is TRBV29-1, the J call TRBJ2-2; D not certain. Germline lookup yields CDR1 SQVTM and CDR2 ANQGSEA. Trimming shortened V by 5 bases and J by 4 bases, and 8 bases separated the two germline ends. The CDR3 consists of 12 residues. The CDR3 sequence: CSVLAATGELFF. DNA for the CDR3: TGCAGCGTTTTGGCCGCCACCGGGGAGCTGTTTTTT.

The rearrangement uses TRBV2 and TRBJ2-7, with TRBD2 identical over 8 bases. This CDR3 is built from 13 residues. V dropped 11 bases and J dropped 6; count of bases not matched to a gene: 12. Germline V gives CDR1 SNHLY, CDR2 FYNNEI. CDR3 in amino acids: CAGKGAGESEQYF. For the CDR3, the DNA is TGTGCCGGAAAGGGAGCGGGAGAGTCCGAGCAGTACTTC.

This sequence joins TRBV6-2 or TRBV6-3 and TRBJ1-1; possible D gene TRBD1, 5 bases. Germline V gives CDR1 MNHEY, CDR2 SVGEGT. The CDR3 loop spans 13 amino acids. The V end was cut by 6 bases, the J end by 5 bases, with 13 bases between. The CDR3 region has the DNA TGTGCCAGCAGCCAAGGGGTTAGGACTGAAGCTTTCTTT. It encodes CASSQGVRTEAFF.

V usage is TRBV29-1 and J usage is TRBJ1-1; D is possibly TRBD1 (5 bases). The CDR3 is made up of 14 amino acids. From germline, CDR1 is SQVTM and CDR2 ANQGSEA. Trimming removed 1 base at V and 1 base at J, with 10 bases between. This CDR3 reads CSVEGQGRNTEAFF. Written as DNA, the CDR3 is TGCAGCGTTGAAGGCCAGGGCCGGAACACTGAAGCTTTCTTT. Full variable domain (outside the CDR3, taken from reference TRBV29-1 and TRBJ1-1): SAVISQKPSRDICQRGTSLTIQCQVDSQVTMMFWYRQQPGQSLTLIATANQGSEATYESGFVIDKFPISRPNLTFSTLTVSNMSPEDSSIYLCSVEGQGRNTEAFFGQGTRLTVV.

This chain connects TRBV3-1 (or the pseudogene TRBV3-2) to TRBJ1-6, with D maybe TRBD1 (6 bases). CDR1 LGHDT and CDR2 YNNKEL come from the germline V gene (reference sequence). This CDR3 is 15 amino acids long. V was pared by 4 bases and J by 10 bases, with 17 bases between. CDR3 sequence (DNA): TGTGCCAGCAGCCTAGTGGGGGCTTCTGGGTCACCCCTCCACTTT. This codes for CASSLVGASGSPLHF.

The chain is built from TRBV7-2 and TRBJ2-6, with TRBD2 as a possible D gene (6 bases). CDR3 length: 14 residues. Germline CDR1 reads SGHTA; CDR2 reads FQGNSA. V shed 6 bases and J shed 9 bases, with 15 bases lying between them. This chain's CDR3 is CASRFVGSDNVLTF. CDR3 nucleotides: TGTGCCAGCAGATTTGTCGGGAGTGACAACGTCCTGACTTTC.

In this sample, this clone turned up a few times. For the CDR3, the DNA is TGTGCCAGCAGCCAAGAGTACGGGGTACTAAATCAGCCCCAGCATTTT. The encoded protein is CASSQEYGVLNQPQHF. The chain recombines TRBV4-2 with TRBJ1-5; D gene uncertain. CDR3 size: 16 residues. Trimming left V 0 bases short and J 4 bases short, with 13 bases between. Germline V gene data show CDR1 as LGHNA and CDR2 as YNFKEQ.

A note on this clone: One end of the junction is discordant with germline, which a read error may explain. The rearrangement uses TRBV7-7 and TRBJ2-5; 15 bases are a match to TRBD2. This CDR3 spans 16 amino acids. The germline gives CDR1 SSHAT, CDR2 FNYEAQ (reference sequence). CDR3: CASSERTSGGGETQYF. The CDR3, as DNA: TGTGCTAGCAGCGAGAGGACTAGCGGGGGGGGAGAGACCCAGTACTTC.

The chain employs TRBV2 and TRBJ1-6; a possible D gene is TRBD1 (5 bases). The germline gives CDR1 SNHLY, CDR2 FYNNEI. Between the trimmed V and J ends, which lost 0 bases and 6 bases, there was a span of 15 bases. CDR3 length: 17 residues. CDR3 amino acids: CASSEARGVRSNSPLHF. CDR3 DNA sequence: TGTGCCAGCAGTGAAGCGCGGGGGGTGAGGAGTAATTCACCCCTCCACTTT.

The rearrangement joins TRBV7-2 to TRBJ1-5; TRBD1 is a possible D gene (6 bases). The CDR3 totals 14 residues. Germline values: CDR1 SGHTA, CDR2 FQGNSA. Trimming took off 1 base at V and 5 bases at J, with 9 bases between the two ends. CDR3 sequence (DNA): TGTGCCAGCAGCTTAGGCAGGGGACATCAGCCCCAGCATTTT. Protein sequence: CASSLGRGHQPQHF.

DNA for the CDR3: TGTGCCAGCTCACCACCGGTTTCTAGCGGGAGGGACAATGAGCAGTTCTTC. Translation gives CASSPPVSSGRDNEQFF. V usage is TRBV18 and J usage is TRBJ2-1; 12 bases are a match to TRBD2. This CDR3 is built from 17 residues. Germline loops: CDR1 KGHSH, CDR2 LQKENI. J gave up 5 bases and V 0 bases, and 5 bases lay outside the gene matches.

The chain has TRBV6-6 and TRBJ2-2; 7 bases line up with TRBD2. The ends lost 7 bases at V and 5 bases at J; junction bases unmatched: 19. CDR1 is MNHNY, CDR2 SVGAGI, per germline (reference sequence). The CDR3 runs to 18 residues. The CDR3 sequence is CASTRWEKREVPTGELFF. CDR3 nucleotide sequence: TGTGCCAGCACTCGGTGGGAAAAGCGGGAAGTTCCGACCGGGGAGCTGTTTTTT.

This clone was seen just once. This chain links TRBV9 with TRBJ1-3; no definite D call. Trimming removed 2 bases from V and 4 bases from J, with 10 bases in between. Germline-derived CDR1 and CDR2 are SGDLS and YYNGEE. The CDR3 length is 14 residues. The CDR3 region has the DNA TGTGCCAGCAGCGTTAAGGGAGGAGGAAACACCATATATTTT. Protein sequence: CASSVKGGGNTIYF. Full variable domain (missing parts from reference TRBV9 and TRBJ1-3): DSGVTQTPKHLITATGQRVTLRCSPRSGDLSVYWYQQSLDQGLQFLIQYYNGEERAKGNILERFSAQQFPDLHSELNLSSLELGDSALYFCASSVKGGGNTIYFGEGSWLTVV.

This chain's CDR3 is CASSLGQGFAEAFF. The CDR3 DNA sequence: TGTGCCAGCAGCTTAGGTCAGGGATTTGCTGAAGCTTTCTTT. The rearrangement joins TRBV7-2 to TRBJ1-1; TRBD1 might be the D (5 bases). This CDR3 is 14 amino acids long. Germline CDR1 and CDR2: SGHTA and FQGNSA. Trimming took off 1 base at V and 6 bases at J, with 12 bases between the two ends.

A few counts support this clone. The chain uses TRBV7-2 and TRBJ2-3; 8 bases match TRBD2. The germline gives CDR1 SGHTA, CDR2 FQGNSA. V gave up 3 bases and J gave up 6 bases; unmatched junction bases: 5. This CDR3 is built from 14 residues. This chain's CDR3 is CASSFATSADTQYF. CDR3 nucleotide sequence: TGTGCCAGCAGCTTCGCGACTAGCGCTGATACGCAGTATTTT.

The V and J genes are TRBV6-4 and TRBJ1-2, with D possibly TRBD1 on 5 matching bases. The CDR3 sequence is 14 residues long. V gave up 5 bases and J gave up 4 bases, with 14 bases separating them. The germline V gene has CDR1 MRHNA and CDR2 SNTAGT. CDR3 region: CASSWDAGGYGYTF. In DNA form, the CDR3 reads TGTGCCAGCAGTTGGGACGCGGGGGGCTATGGCTACACCTTC.

V and J are TRBV12-3 or TRBV12-4 and TRBJ1-1; possible D gene TRBD1, 6 bases. This CDR3 is built from 13 residues. The germline V and J ends were trimmed by 0 bases and 8 bases, with 10 bases remaining between them. In nucleotides, the CDR3 is TGTGCCAGCAGTTTAGCACAGGGTCGGGAAGCTTTCTTT. It specifies CASSLAQGREAFF.

The V gene is TRBV5-4, the J gene TRBJ2-7, with 9 bases identical to TRBD1. CDR1 and CDR2 from the germline V gene are SGHNT and YYREEE (reference sequence). The V and J ends lost 3 bases and 6 bases, in that order; junction bases with no gene match: 7. The CDR3 has 14 amino acids. The CDR3 DNA follows: TGTGCCAGCAGCTCGGGACAGGGAATAGGCGAGCAGTACTTC. It yields the protein CASSSGQGIGEQYF.